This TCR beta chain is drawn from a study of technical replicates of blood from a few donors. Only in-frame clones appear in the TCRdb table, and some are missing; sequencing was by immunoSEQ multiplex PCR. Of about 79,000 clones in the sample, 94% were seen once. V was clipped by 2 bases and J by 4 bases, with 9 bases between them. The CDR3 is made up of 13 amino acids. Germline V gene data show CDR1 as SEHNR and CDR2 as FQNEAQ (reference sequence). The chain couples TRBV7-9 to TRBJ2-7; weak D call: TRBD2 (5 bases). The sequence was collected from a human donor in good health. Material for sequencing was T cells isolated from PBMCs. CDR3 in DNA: TGTGCCAGCAGCTTAACCACGGGATACGAGCAGTACTTC. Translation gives CASSLTTGYEQYF. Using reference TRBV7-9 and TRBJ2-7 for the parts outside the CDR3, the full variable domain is DTGVSQNPRHKITKRGQNVTFRCDPISEHNRLYWYRQTLGQGPEFLTYFQNEAQLEKSRLLSDRFSAERPKGSFSTLEIQRTEQGDSAMYLCASSLTTGYEQYFGPGTRLTVT.